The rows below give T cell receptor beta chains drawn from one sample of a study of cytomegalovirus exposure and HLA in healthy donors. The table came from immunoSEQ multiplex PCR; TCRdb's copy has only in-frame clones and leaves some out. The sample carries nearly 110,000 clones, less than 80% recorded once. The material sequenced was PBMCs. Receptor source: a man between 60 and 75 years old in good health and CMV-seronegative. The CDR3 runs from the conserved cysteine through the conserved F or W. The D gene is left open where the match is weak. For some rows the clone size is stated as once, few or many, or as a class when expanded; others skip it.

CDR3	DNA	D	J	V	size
CASSKQGVENTIYF	TGTGCCAGCAGCAAACAGGGGGTCGAAAACACCATATATTTT	TRBD1	TRBJ1-3	TRBV6-1	-
CASSLGTEDSPLHF	TGTGCCAGCAGCTTAGGGACAGAAGATTCACCCCTCCACTTT	TRBD1	TRBJ1-6	TRBV7-3	-
CSAEQGALGYTF	TGCAGCGCAGAACAGGGGGCGCTTGGCTACACCTTC	TRBD1	TRBJ1-2	TRBV29-1	-
CASSTLRGFTEAFF	TGTGCCAGCAGTACCCTTCGGGGGTTCACTGAAGCTTTCTTT	-	TRBJ1-1	TRBV6-5	-
CASSTRDRGLMNEKLFF	TGTGCCAGCAGCACACGGGACAGGGGGTTAATGAATGAAAAACTGTTTTTT	TRBD1	TRBJ1-4	TRBV7-8	few
CASSPPVGGSSGNTIYF	TGTGCCAGCTCACCACCGGTGGGGGGGAGCTCTGGAAACACCATATATTTT	-	TRBJ1-3	TRBV18	-
CASSGASGPYNEQFF	TGTGCCAGCAGCGGGGCTAGCGGGCCGTACAATGAGCAGTTCTTC	TRBD2	TRBJ2-1	TRBV5-4	few
CASRAARSTDTQYF	TGTGCCAGTAGGGCGGCGAGATCCACAGATACGCAGTATTTT	-	TRBJ2-3	TRBV19	-
CASSILAGKGEAFF	TGTGCCAGTAGTATCTTAGCAGGGAAAGGTGAAGCTTTCTTT	-	TRBJ1-1	TRBV19	-
CASSLNGAEAFF	TGTGCCAGCAGTTTGAACGGGGCTGAAGCTTTCTTT	-	TRBJ1-1	TRBV28	-
CASSLSHRDNSPLHF	TGTGCCAGCAGCTTAAGCCACAGGGACAATTCACCCCTCCACTTT	-	TRBJ1-6	TRBV7-3	-
CASSPKDRTNYGYTF	TGTGCCAGCAGCCCTAAGGACAGAACTAACTATGGCTACACCTTC	-	TRBJ1-2	TRBV5-6	-
CSVEDRRAGTSYGYTF	TGCAGCGTTGAGGATCGGCGCGCCGGGACATCCTATGGCTACACCTTC	-	TRBJ1-2	TRBV29-1	-
CASSLGQGTVGSEAFF	TGTGCCAGCAGCTTAGGACAGGGGACCGTTGGTTCTGAAGCTTTCTTT	TRBD1	TRBJ1-1	TRBV7-3	-
CASSLRGTGMRGDTQYF	TGTGCCAGCAGCTTACGGGGGACAGGGATGAGGGGAGATACGCAGTATTTT	TRBD1	TRBJ2-3	TRBV7-8	-
CAGSPRQGPNQPQHF	TGCGCCGGCAGCCCCCGGCAGGGCCCGAATCAGCCCCAGCATTTT	-	TRBJ1-5	TRBV4-3	-
CASSPHLGGTGANVLTF	TGTGCCAGCAGTCCCCACTTAGGGGGCACTGGGGCCAACGTCCTGACTTTC	TRBD1	TRBJ2-6	TRBV28	-
CASSLDTDSGNTIYF	TGCGCCAGCAGCTTGGACACCGACTCTGGAAACACCATATATTTT	-	TRBJ1-3	TRBV5-1	-
CASSAGPPPDTQYF	TGTGCCAGCAGTGCAGGCCCCCCCCCAGATACACAGTATTTT	-	TRBJ2-3	TRBV2	-
CASSLIAGANEQYF	TGTGCCAGCAGCTTAATCGCAGGGGCGAACGAGCAGTACTTC	-	TRBJ2-7	TRBV7-2	-
CASSPGGLVSNTGELFF	TGTGCCAGCAGCCCAGGCGGACTAGTATCTAACACCGGGGAGCTGTTTTTT	TRBD2	TRBJ2-2	TRBV4-2	-
CASSIGWDRDNQPQHF	TGTGCCAGTAGTATAGGATGGGACAGGGATAATCAGCCCCAGCATTTT	TRBD1	TRBJ1-5	TRBV19	once
CASSHRQINQPQHF	TGTGCCAGCAGCCATCGACAGATCAATCAGCCCCAGCATTTT	-	TRBJ1-5	TRBV4-2	-
CASSAGMTSRADTQYF	TGTGCCAGCAGCGCTGGAATGACTAGTCGGGCAGATACGCAGTATTTT	-	TRBJ2-3	TRBV5-4	-
CASRQGTYGTEAFF	TGTGCCAGCAGGCAGGGGACATATGGCACTGAAGCTTTCTTT	-	TRBJ1-1	TRBV2	-
CASNSGANTGELFF	TGCGCCAGCAACAGCGGGGCGAACACCGGGGAGCTGTTTTTT	TRBD2	TRBJ2-2	TRBV5-1	few
CASSLQGRVTTGELFF	TGTGCCAGCAGCTTACAGGGGCGGGTAACTACCGGGGAGCTGTTTTTT	-	TRBJ2-2	TRBV7-9	few
CASSQPAEETQYF	TGCGCCAGCAGTCAGCCTGCGGAAGAGACCCAGTACTTC	-	TRBJ2-5	TRBV5-1	-
CASSQLDREENTIYF	TGTGCCAGCAGCCAATTAGACAGGGAAGAAAACACCATATATTTT	TRBD1	TRBJ1-3	TRBV4-2	-
CAWDRGRLNEKLFF	TGTGCCTGGGACAGGGGGCGATTGAATGAAAAACTGTTTTTT	TRBD1	TRBJ1-4	TRBV30	-
CASRARAPPGNYEQYF	TGTGCCAGTAGGGCTCGGGCGCCACCGGGAAACTACGAGCAGTACTTC	-	TRBJ2-7	TRBV19	-
CASSIVNTEAFF	TGTGCCAGCTCCATAGTGAACACTGAAGCTTTCTTT	-	TRBJ1-1	TRBV28	-